Listed below are T cell receptor beta chains from one sample, sequenced in a study of CXCR3-negative and CXCR3-positive naive CD8 T cells. Reanalyzing the 5' RACE reads, TCRdb keeps one entry per CDR3 protein, without DNA. This listing includes under 75,000 distinct CDR3 sequences. Specimen: naive CXCR3- CD8+ T cells from blood. These receptors all come from a human donor in good health. Some clones in this sample may be carry-over from other donors' samples. Each CDR3 is given with its conserved first and last residue.

J	length	V	CDR3
TRBJ2-1	12	TRBV6-2/TRBV6-3	CASTRDSFEQFF
TRBJ1-5	16	TRBV6-2/TRBV6-3	CASSSTGPASWQPQHF
TRBJ1-5	18	TRBV5-1	CASSLGLDLGQGPAPQHF
TRBJ1-1	14	TRBV7-9	CASSLSRVNTEAFF
TRBJ2-2	14	TRBV29-1	CSVGPPGGTGELFF
TRBJ2-7	18	TRBV20-1	CSASLRDRVRRISYEQYF
TRBJ2-3	18	TRBV9	CASSALGLAGIPTDTQYF
TRBJ1-2	11	TRBV12-3/TRBV12-4	CASNYNYGYTF
TRBJ2-7	18	TRBV29-1	CSVEALGQGSAPVYEQYF
TRBJ2-2	14	TRBV29-1	CSVRAPSDTGELFF
TRBJ2-5	14	TRBV12-3/TRBV12-4	CASSFVTVQETQYF